A selection of T cell receptor beta chains follows, all from one sample in a study of T cell changes during pregnancy in multiple sclerosis. The table came from immunoSEQ multiplex PCR; TCRdb's copy has only in-frame clones and leaves some out. The sample shows approximately 30,000 clones, approximately 88% of them seen only once. Source: CD4+ T cells from peripheral blood mononuclear cells, taken in the first trimester of pregnancy. The receptors were gathered from a female donor in good health, enrolled as a control in a pregnancy study. The CDR3 runs from the conserved cysteine through the conserved F or W. The D gene is left open where the match is weak. The listing skips clone size in some rows; elsewhere it reads once, few, many or a size class.

CDR3 DNA: TGTGCCAGCAGCTTGGCGGGACAGAATAATTCACCCCTCCACTTT
CDR3 protein: CASSLAGQNNSPLHF
D gene: TRBD1
V gene: TRBV5-4
J gene: TRBJ1-6
clone size: few

CDR3 DNA: TGTGCCTGGAGTGTAGTGGGACGGGGGAATCAGCCCCAGCATTTT
CDR3 protein: CAWSVVGRGNQPQHF
D gene: .
V gene: TRBV30
J gene: TRBJ1-5
clone size: .

CDR3 DNA: TGTGCCAGTCAACCGACTAATACAGATACGCAGTATTTT
CDR3 protein: CASQPTNTDTQYF
D gene: .
V gene: TRBV19
J gene: TRBJ2-3
clone size: .

CDR3 DNA: TGTGCCAGCAGTTTATTCAGCGGGGGACCCAATGAGCAGTTCTTC
CDR3 protein: CASSLFSGGPNEQFF
D gene: TRBD2
V gene: TRBV28
J gene: TRBJ2-1
clone size: few

CDR3 DNA: TGTGCCAGCAGTCCTCGGGAGCGGGATAATTCACCCCTCCACTTT
CDR3 protein: CASSPRERDNSPLHF
D gene: .
V gene: TRBV11-2
J gene: TRBJ1-6
clone size: .

CDR3 DNA: TGTGCCAGCAGCTTGGCCTTGGGACAGGGAGGTCATGAGCAGTTCTTC
CDR3 protein: CASSLALGQGGHEQFF
D gene: TRBD1
V gene: TRBV5-6
J gene: TRBJ2-1
clone size: .

CDR3 DNA: TGTGCCAGCAGTTTCATACAGGGGGGAGGAAAACTGTTTTTT
CDR3 protein: CASSFIQGGGKLFF
D gene: TRBD1
V gene: TRBV27
J gene: TRBJ1-4
clone size: .

CDR3 DNA: TGTGCCTGGAGTTGGCCGGGGACAGGGATTGGAAACACCATATATTTT
CDR3 protein: CAWSWPGTGIGNTIYF
D gene: TRBD1
V gene: TRBV30
J gene: TRBJ1-3
clone size: .

CDR3 DNA: TGCGCCAGCAGCTTGACAGGGGAAGAGACCCAGTACTTC
CDR3 protein: CASSLTGEETQYF
D gene: TRBD1
V gene: TRBV5-1
J gene: TRBJ2-5
clone size: .

CDR3 DNA: TGCACCAGCAGCCACTCCAGGGGGCCATTCTCCTACGAGCAGTACTTC
CDR3 protein: CTSSHSRGPFSYEQYF
D gene: .
V gene: TRBV1
J gene: TRBJ2-7
clone size: .

CDR3 DNA: TGCGCCAGCAGCCCGAGCGCGGGGGGGACTAGCACAGATACGCAGTATTTT
CDR3 protein: CASSPSAGGTSTDTQYF
D gene: TRBD2
V gene: TRBV5-1
J gene: TRBJ2-3
clone size: .

CDR3 DNA: TGTGCCAGCAGCTTAGGTCCCTTACATCTAGCCAAAAACATTCAGTACTTC
CDR3 protein: CASSLGPLHLAKNIQYF
D gene: .
V gene: TRBV7-2
J gene: TRBJ2-4
clone size: .

CDR3 DNA: TGTGCCAGCAGCGTAGCTGCAGCTAGCGGAGAGACCCAGTACTTC
CDR3 protein: CASSVAAASGETQYF
D gene: TRBD2
V gene: TRBV9
J gene: TRBJ2-5
clone size: .

CDR3 DNA: TGTGCCACCAGCAGCTCCTACGAGCAGTACTTC
CDR3 protein: CATSSSYEQYF
D gene: .
V gene: TRBV15
J gene: TRBJ2-7
clone size: .

CDR3 DNA: TGTGCCAGCAGCTTAAAAGGGAGCAGGGGGGAATATGGCTACACCTTC
CDR3 protein: CASSLKGSRGEYGYTF
D gene: TRBD1
V gene: TRBV7-9
J gene: TRBJ1-2
clone size: .

CDR3 DNA: TGTGCCAGCAGCTTAGAGGGGACTAGCGGGGCCTACGAGCAGTACTTC
CDR3 protein: CASSLEGTSGAYEQYF
D gene: TRBD2
V gene: TRBV11-2
J gene: TRBJ2-7
clone size: .

CDR3 DNA: TGTGCCAGCAGCTTAGCTAGCGGGAACACAGATACGCAGTATTTT
CDR3 protein: CASSLASGNTDTQYF
D gene: TRBD2
V gene: TRBV7-2
J gene: TRBJ2-3
clone size: .

CDR3 DNA: TGTGCCAGCAGCGCCCTTGGGACAGCCTACAATGAGCAGTTCTTC
CDR3 protein: CASSALGTAYNEQFF
D gene: TRBD1
V gene: TRBV9
J gene: TRBJ2-1
clone size: .

CDR3 DNA: TGTGCCAGTACCGCAGGACAGGGTCGTTTCGGCGGGGAGCTGTTTTTT
CDR3 protein: CASTAGQGRFGGELFF
D gene: TRBD1
V gene: TRBV19
J gene: TRBJ2-2
clone size: few

CDR3 DNA: TGCGCCAGCAGCTCACCGCGGATCTATGGCTACACCTTC
CDR3 protein: CASSSPRIYGYTF
D gene: .
V gene: TRBV4-1
J gene: TRBJ1-2
clone size: .

CDR3 DNA: TGTGCCAGCAGCAGGCACAGGGGGCTGTTGGATGAGACCCAGTACTTC
CDR3 protein: CASSRHRGLLDETQYF
D gene: .
V gene: TRBV21-1
J gene: TRBJ2-5
clone size: .

CDR3 DNA: TGTGCCAGCAGTGATCCACAACCCTACGAGCAGTACTTC
CDR3 protein: CASSDPQPYEQYF
D gene: .
V gene: TRBV2
J gene: TRBJ2-7
clone size: .

CDR3 DNA: TGTGCCAGCAGTTCGGGCGGGTATGAAAAACTGTTTTTT
CDR3 protein: CASSSGGYEKLFF
D gene: .
V gene: TRBV28
J gene: TRBJ1-4
clone size: .

CDR3 DNA: TGTGCCAGCAGCGTAAGCCCACTAGCGGCCCACAATGAGCAGTTCTTC
CDR3 protein: CASSVSPLAAHNEQFF
D gene: TRBD2
V gene: TRBV9
J gene: TRBJ2-1
clone size: once

CDR3 DNA: TGTGCCAGCTCACCGACTAGCGTCGGGTCGGAGGAGACCCAGTACTTC
CDR3 protein: CASSPTSVGSEETQYF
D gene: TRBD2
V gene: TRBV18
J gene: TRBJ2-5
clone size: .

CDR3 DNA: TGTGCCAGCAGCCAAGGGTCTAGCGGGAGGGCCACAGATACGCAGTATTTT
CDR3 protein: CASSQGSSGRATDTQYF
D gene: TRBD2
V gene: TRBV4-2
J gene: TRBJ2-3
clone size: .

CDR3 DNA: TGTGCCAGCAGCTCAAGGGACAGGGACACCGGGGAGCTGTTTTTT
CDR3 protein: CASSSRDRDTGELFF
D gene: TRBD1
V gene: TRBV7-9
J gene: TRBJ2-2
clone size: .

CDR3 DNA: TGTGCCAGCAGTGATAGCACAGGGGTCGGCAGCACTGAAGCTTTCTTT
CDR3 protein: CASSDSTGVGSTEAFF
D gene: TRBD1
V gene: TRBV2
J gene: TRBJ1-1
clone size: .

CDR3 DNA: TGTGCCAGCAGGGACAGCATAATTAACTATGGCTACACCTTC
CDR3 protein: CASRDSIINYGYTF
D gene: .
V gene: TRBV28
J gene: TRBJ1-2
clone size: .

CDR3 DNA: TGTGCCAGTAGTATCCGAGCGGGAGGGGGTGAGCAGTTCTTC
CDR3 protein: CASSIRAGGGEQFF
D gene: TRBD2
V gene: TRBV19
J gene: TRBJ2-1
clone size: once

CDR3 DNA: TGTGCCAGCTCACCATCGACAGGAGGTCAGCCCCAGCATTTT
CDR3 protein: CASSPSTGGQPQHF
D gene: .
V gene: TRBV18
J gene: TRBJ1-5
clone size: .

CDR3 DNA: TGTGCCAGCAGCCGGGACAGGGGAGACTACAATGAGCAGTTCTTC
CDR3 protein: CASSRDRGDYNEQFF
D gene: TRBD1
V gene: TRBV7-3
J gene: TRBJ2-1
clone size: .

CDR3 DNA: TGTGCCAGCACCACACTTGTATGGGGCAGCAATGGCTACACCTTC
CDR3 protein: CASTTLVWGSNGYTF
D gene: .
V gene: TRBV2
J gene: TRBJ1-2
clone size: .

CDR3 DNA: TGTGCCAGCAGCGTAGGACCGGGACTATATAGCACAGATACGCAGTATTTT
CDR3 protein: CASSVGPGLYSTDTQYF
D gene: TRBD2
V gene: TRBV9
J gene: TRBJ2-3
clone size: .

CDR3 DNA: TGTGCCAGCACCCCAGGGGGGTACCAAGAGACCCAGTACTTC
CDR3 protein: CASTPGGYQETQYF
D gene: .
V gene: TRBV9
J gene: TRBJ2-5
clone size: .

CDR3 DNA: TGCAGCGTTGCAAAGACAGGGACAACTAATGAAAAACTGTTTTTT
CDR3 protein: CSVAKTGTTNEKLFF
D gene: TRBD1
V gene: TRBV29-1
J gene: TRBJ1-4
clone size: .

CDR3 DNA: TGTGCCAGCAGCTTATTGGGGGGACAGCCCACAGATACGCAGTATTTT
CDR3 protein: CASSLLGGQPTDTQYF
D gene: .
V gene: TRBV11-2
J gene: TRBJ2-3
clone size: .

CDR3 DNA: TGCGCCAGCAGTGAGTCGATGCAGAACCTTTTTTACAATGAGCAGTTCTTC
CDR3 protein: CASSESMQNLFYNEQFF
D gene: .
V gene: TRBV10-2
J gene: TRBJ2-1
clone size: .

CDR3 DNA: TGTGCCAGCAGTTATGGAGGGGGCACAGGGGAGAATACGCAGTATTTT
CDR3 protein: CASSYGGGTGENTQYF
D gene: .
V gene: TRBV6-6
J gene: TRBJ2-3
clone size: .

CDR3 DNA: TGCGCCACCGGACTAGCGGGGGGCGGATCCTACAATGAGCAGTTCTTC
CDR3 protein: CATGLAGGGSYNEQFF
D gene: TRBD2
V gene: TRBV5-1
J gene: TRBJ2-1
clone size: .

CDR3 DNA: TGTGCCAGCAGCCCAAGGTCCCTAGCGGGGGGGCGGCGGAGCGGGGAGCTGTTTTTT
CDR3 protein: CASSPRSLAGGRRSGELFF
D gene: TRBD2
V gene: TRBV9
J gene: TRBJ2-2
clone size: .

CDR3 DNA: TGCGCCAGCGGTCTAGCGGCCTCCTACAATGAGCAGTTCTTC
CDR3 protein: CASGLAASYNEQFF
D gene: TRBD2
V gene: TRBV5-1
J gene: TRBJ2-1
clone size: .

CDR3 DNA: TGTGCCAGCAGCGTTAGCGGGACAGATTGGGATGGCTACACCTTC
CDR3 protein: CASSVSGTDWDGYTF
D gene: TRBD1
V gene: TRBV7-3
J gene: TRBJ1-2
clone size: .

CDR3 DNA: TGTGCCAGCTCAGTCAGCACCACAGGGATGGGAACTGAAGCTTTCTTT
CDR3 protein: CASSVSTTGMGTEAFF
D gene: .
V gene: TRBV18
J gene: TRBJ1-1
clone size: .

CDR3 DNA: TGCGCCAGCAGTCCCAGGGGGCTTAGCACAGATACGCAGTATTTT
CDR3 protein: CASSPRGLSTDTQYF
D gene: TRBD1
V gene: TRBV23-1
J gene: TRBJ2-3
clone size: .

CDR3 DNA: TGCGCCAGCAGCCCACCCCTAGCGGAATACAATGAGCAGTTCTTC
CDR3 protein: CASSPPLAEYNEQFF
D gene: TRBD2
V gene: TRBV4-1
J gene: TRBJ2-1
clone size: .

CDR3 DNA: TGTGCCAGCCATGGGGACAGGGATGGTCCAAACATTCAGTACTTC
CDR3 protein: CASHGDRDGPNIQYF
D gene: TRBD1
V gene: TRBV6-6
J gene: TRBJ2-4
clone size: .

CDR3 DNA: TGCGCCAGCAGTGCACTAGCAGCAACAGATACGCAGTATTTT
CDR3 protein: CASSALAATDTQYF
D gene: .
V gene: TRBV10-2
J gene: TRBJ2-3
clone size: .

CDR3 DNA: TGTGCCAGCAGCCAAGACCCGGGGAGCTCCACAGATACGCAGTATTTT
CDR3 protein: CASSQDPGSSTDTQYF
D gene: .
V gene: TRBV4-2
J gene: TRBJ2-3
clone size: once

CDR3 DNA: TGTGCCAGCAGCGTAGGGGGCAGGGTTCGGGAAAAACTGTTTTTT
CDR3 protein: CASSVGGRVREKLFF
D gene: .
V gene: TRBV9
J gene: TRBJ1-4
clone size: .

CDR3 DNA: TGTGCCACCAGCACAAGCGGGAGGGTAATAGGGAATGAGCAGTTCTTC
CDR3 protein: CATSTSGRVIGNEQFF
D gene: TRBD2
V gene: TRBV15
J gene: TRBJ2-1
clone size: .

CDR3 DNA: TGTGCCAGCAGTGAAGCGCGGAGCGGTGGCGGGGAGCTGTTTTTT
CDR3 protein: CASSEARSGGGELFF
D gene: .
V gene: TRBV2
J gene: TRBJ2-2
clone size: .

CDR3 DNA: TGTGCCAGCAGTGACTGGACAGGGCGAAACTATGGCTACACCTTC
CDR3 protein: CASSDWTGRNYGYTF
D gene: TRBD1
V gene: TRBV28
J gene: TRBJ1-2
clone size: .

CDR3 DNA: TGCGCCAGCAGTCCGGGACTAGCGCGGACCTACGAGCAGTACTTC
CDR3 protein: CASSPGLARTYEQYF
D gene: TRBD2
V gene: TRBV6-5
J gene: TRBJ2-7
clone size: .

CDR3 DNA: TGTGCCAGCACCATTGACAGTGCCTACGAGCAGTACTTC
CDR3 protein: CASTIDSAYEQYF
D gene: .
V gene: TRBV5-4
J gene: TRBJ2-7
clone size: once

CDR3 DNA: TGTGCCATCAGGGGACAGGGGGCGAATGGCTACACCTTC
CDR3 protein: CAIRGQGANGYTF
D gene: TRBD1
V gene: TRBV10-3
J gene: TRBJ1-2
clone size: .

CDR3 DNA: TGTGCCAGTAGCAGGGACAGCAGAGCAACTAATGAAAAACTGTTTTTT
CDR3 protein: CASSRDSRATNEKLFF
D gene: TRBD1
V gene: TRBV19
J gene: TRBJ1-4
clone size: once